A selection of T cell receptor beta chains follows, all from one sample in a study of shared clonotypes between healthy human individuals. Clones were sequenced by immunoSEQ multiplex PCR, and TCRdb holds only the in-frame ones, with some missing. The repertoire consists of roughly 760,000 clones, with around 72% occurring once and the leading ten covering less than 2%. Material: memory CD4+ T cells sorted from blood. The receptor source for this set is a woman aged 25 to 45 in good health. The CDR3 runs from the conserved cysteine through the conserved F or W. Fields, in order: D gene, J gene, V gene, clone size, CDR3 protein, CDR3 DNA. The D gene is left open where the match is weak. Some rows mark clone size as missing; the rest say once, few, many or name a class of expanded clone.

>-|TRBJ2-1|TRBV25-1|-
CASSDRQEGSYNEQFF
TGTGCCAGCAGTGACCGCCAGGAGGGCTCCTACAATGAGCAGTTCTTC
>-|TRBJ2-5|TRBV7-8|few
CASSWLRGPASTDVTQYF
TGTGCCAGCAGCTGGCTCCGGGGGCCCGCAAGCACGGACGTGACCCAGTACTTC
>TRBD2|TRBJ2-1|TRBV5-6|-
CASSLGAGATPREQFF
TGTGCCAGCAGCTTAGGAGCGGGAGCCACTCCTAGAGAGCAGTTCTTC
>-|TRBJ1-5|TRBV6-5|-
CASSPGGNSNQPQHF
TGTGCCAGCAGCCCAGGTGGGAATAGCAATCAGCCCCAGCATTTT
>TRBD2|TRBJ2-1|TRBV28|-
CASSPERGYNEQFF
TGTGCCAGCAGTCCTGAGCGGGGATACAATGAGCAGTTCTTC
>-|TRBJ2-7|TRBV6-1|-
CASRKGEGFNEQYF
TGTGCCAGCAGGAAGGGGGAGGGTTTTAACGAGCAGTACTTC
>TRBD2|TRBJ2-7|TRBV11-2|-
CASSLLLAGASEQYF
TGTGCCAGCAGCTTACTCTTGGCGGGAGCGAGCGAGCAGTACTTC
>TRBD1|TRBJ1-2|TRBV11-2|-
CASSLEGQVVQGYTF
TGTGCCAGCAGCTTAGAGGGACAGGTCGTCCAGGGCTACACCTTC
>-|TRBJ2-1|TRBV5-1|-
CASSLSYSYNEQFF
TGCGCCAGCAGCTTATCGTACTCCTACAATGAGCAGTTCTTC
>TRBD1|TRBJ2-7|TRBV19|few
CASSSTTGGAYEQYF
TGTGCCAGTAGTTCAACCACAGGGGGCGCTTACGAGCAGTACTTC
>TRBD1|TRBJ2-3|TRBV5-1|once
CASISGTGLSDTQYF
TGCGCCAGCATATCGGGGACAGGGCTGTCAGATACGCAGTATTTT
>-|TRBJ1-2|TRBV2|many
CASSRDGGYTF
TGTGCCAGCAGCCGGGACGGAGGCTACACCTTC
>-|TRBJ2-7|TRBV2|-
CASTQGEVYEQYF
TGTGCCAGCACCCAAGGAGAGGTTTACGAGCAGTACTTC
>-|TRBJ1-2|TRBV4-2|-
CASSQDFGAGADYGYTF
TGTGCCAGCAGCCAAGATTTTGGGGCAGGGGCTGACTATGGCTACACCTTC
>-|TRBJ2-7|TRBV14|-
CASSLTRGVSYEQYF
TGTGCCAGCAGCCTTACGAGGGGCGTTTCCTACGAGCAGTACTTC
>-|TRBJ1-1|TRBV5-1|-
CASSGVNTEAFF
TGCGCCAGCAGCGGGGTGAACACTGAAGCTTTCTTT
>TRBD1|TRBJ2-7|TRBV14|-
CASSQGPGTGGAQYF
TGTGCCAGCAGCCAAGGTCCCGGGACAGGGGGCGCGCAGTACTTC
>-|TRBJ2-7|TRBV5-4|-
CASSLDAGNHEQYF
TGTGCCAGCAGCTTGGACGCAGGGAACCACGAGCAGTACTTC
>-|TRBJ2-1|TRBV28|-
CASTLTTPYNEQFF
TGTGCCAGCACCTTGACTACCCCCTACAATGAGCAGTTCTTC
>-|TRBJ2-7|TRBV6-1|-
CASSEVGQGTRDEQYF
TGTGCCAGCAGTGAAGTTGGGCAGGGGACACGCGACGAGCAGTACTTC
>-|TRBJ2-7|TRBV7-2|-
CASSLAPSASYEQYF
TGTGCCAGCAGCTTAGCTCCTAGCGCTTCCTACGAGCAGTACTTC
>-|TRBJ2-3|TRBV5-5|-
CASSSTTGSADTQYF
TGTGCCAGCAGCTCAACTACCGGGAGTGCAGATACGCAGTATTTT
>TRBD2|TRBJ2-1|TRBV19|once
CASSIVPLAGNYNEQFF
TGTGCCAGTAGTATAGTCCCACTAGCGGGGAACTACAATGAGCAGTTCTTC
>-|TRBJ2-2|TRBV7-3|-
CASSLGSSTGELFF
TGTGCCAGCAGCTTGGGTAGTAGCACCGGGGAGCTGTTTTTT
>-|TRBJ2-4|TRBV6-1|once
CASSESRGGGNIQYF
TGTGCCAGCAGTGAAAGCCGGGGAGGGGGCAACATTCAGTACTTC
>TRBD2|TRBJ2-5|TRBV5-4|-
CASSRRLAGETQYF
TGTGCCAGCAGCCGAAGACTAGCGGGAGAGACCCAGTACTTC
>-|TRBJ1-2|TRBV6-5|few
CASSRLDGYGYTF
TGTGCCAGCAGTCGTTTGGATGGCTATGGCTACACCTTC
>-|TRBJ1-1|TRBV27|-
CASSKAGNSAFF
TGTGCCAGCAGCAAGGCGGGAAATTCGGCTTTCTTT
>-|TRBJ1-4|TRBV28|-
CASSTAGTNEKLFF
TGTGCCAGCAGTACCGCAGGAACTAATGAAAAACTGTTTTTT
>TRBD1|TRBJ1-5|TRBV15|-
CATSSGQGNAYSNQPQHF
TGTGCCACCAGCAGCGGACAGGGAAACGCATATAGCAATCAGCCCCAGCATTTT
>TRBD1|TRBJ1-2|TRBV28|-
CASSLTPRDSPYGYTF
TGTGCCAGCAGTCTAACCCCACGGGACAGTCCCTATGGCTACACCTTC
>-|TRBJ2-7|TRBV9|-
CASSSPRGGRDYEQYF
TGTGCCAGCAGCAGCCCCAGGGGGGGCCGGGACTACGAGCAGTACTTC
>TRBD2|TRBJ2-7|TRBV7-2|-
CASSLAAGTSTYEQYF
TGTGCCAGCAGCTTAGCGGCCGGGACTAGTACCTACGAGCAGTACTTC
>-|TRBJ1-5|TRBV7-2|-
CASRARSNQPQHF
TGTGCCAGCAGGGCAAGAAGTAATCAGCCCCAGCATTTT
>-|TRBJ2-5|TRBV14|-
CASSLRFGPETQYF
TGTGCCAGCAGCCTAAGGTTTGGCCCGGAGACCCAGTACTTC
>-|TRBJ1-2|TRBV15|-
CATSRTNRDYGYTF
TGTGCCACCAGCAGGACGAATCGGGACTATGGCTACACCTTC
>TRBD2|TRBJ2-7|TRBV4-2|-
CASSQGTSGSDEQYF
TGTGCCAGCAGCCAAGGGACTAGCGGGAGCGACGAGCAGTACTTC